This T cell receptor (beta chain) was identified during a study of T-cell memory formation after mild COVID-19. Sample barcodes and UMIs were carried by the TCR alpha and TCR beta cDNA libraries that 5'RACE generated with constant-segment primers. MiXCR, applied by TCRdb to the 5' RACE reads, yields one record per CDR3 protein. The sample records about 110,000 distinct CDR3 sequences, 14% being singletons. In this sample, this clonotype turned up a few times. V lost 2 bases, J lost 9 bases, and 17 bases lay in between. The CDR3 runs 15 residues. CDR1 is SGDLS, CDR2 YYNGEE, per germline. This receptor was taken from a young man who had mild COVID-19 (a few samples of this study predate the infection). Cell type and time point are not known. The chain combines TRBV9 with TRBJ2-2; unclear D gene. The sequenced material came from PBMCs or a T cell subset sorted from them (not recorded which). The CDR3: CASSVGRPSGRELFF. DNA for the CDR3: TGTGCCAGCAGCGTGGGCCGGCCGAGTGGGCGGGAGCTGTTTTTT.